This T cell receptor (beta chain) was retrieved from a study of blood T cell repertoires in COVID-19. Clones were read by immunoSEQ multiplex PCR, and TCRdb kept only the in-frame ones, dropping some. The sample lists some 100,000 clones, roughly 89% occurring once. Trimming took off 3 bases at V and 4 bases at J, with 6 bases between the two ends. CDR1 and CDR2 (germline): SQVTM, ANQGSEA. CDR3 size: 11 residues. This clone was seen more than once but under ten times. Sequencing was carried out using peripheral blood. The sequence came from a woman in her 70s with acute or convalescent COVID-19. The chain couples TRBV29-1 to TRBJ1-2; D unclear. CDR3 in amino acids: CSVDTSYGYTF. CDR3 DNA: TGCAGCGTTGATACCAGCTATGGCTACACCTTC.